This T cell receptor (beta chain) is from a study of naive and memory T cell subsets (dated by TCRdb to the late 2010s). About the investigation overall: Sorted naive and memory T cell subsets from peripheral blood were analyzed in the study using a UMI-based, open-source pipeline for TCR alpha and beta sequencing. Complete agreement was observed between the functional CMV T cell responses and the IgG serology results. RNA was DNase-treated and reverse transcribed with TCR constant-region primers, mostly using SuperScript III. Study-level results and caveats: Gini index rose and Shannon and inverse Simpson diversity fell from naive through CM, EM and EMRA in both CD4 and CD8 cells. Naive repertoires, especially CD8, contained a few larger clonotypes, possibly memory cells re-expressing CD45RA. RNA-based TCR counts may be affected by expression changes linked to T cell activation and differentiation. TCR abundance followed a power law whose exponent differed between naive and memory subsets but was consistent across the three individuals. The repertoire findings for the naive and memory subsets could not be validated against a ground truth because none was available. Each clonotype was defined as a single alpha or beta chain sequence rather than as a paired alpha/beta receptor. After error correction, over 85% of naive TCR sequences appeared only once, giving much steeper abundance distributions than memory subsets.

CDR1 and CDR2, per the germline V gene (reference sequence), are DFQATT and SNEGSKA. From its cysteine to its phenylalanine, the CDR3 spans 13 amino acids. The read is trimmed to its CDR3 DNA, 39 bases read in frame from base 1. Trimming leaves V shorter by 6 bases and J shorter by 0 bases, with the junction holding 5 bases beyond the gene matches. The method behind the library was UMI-ligation and nested PCR. The beta constant-region primer consisted of an equimolar mixture of two oligonucleotides that together covered TRBC1 and TRBC2. Four rounds of PCR, combining the SP2 primer with nested alpha and beta constant-region primers, were used to amplify the ligated cDNA. A single-stranded oligonucleotide carrying the SP2 primer and a 12-nucleotide UMI was ligated to the 3' end of the cDNA by T4 RNA ligase 1. The ligation reaction was kept at 16 degrees C for about 19-25 hours. PCR2 was usually performed as a SYBR Green qPCR and halted at a preset threshold so that over-amplification would not occur. Every purification after the first one was done using Agencourt AMPure XP magnetic beads. Libraries were quantified by Qubit and checked on a TapeStation, where a main peak was expected near 650 bp. Pooled libraries were sequenced on an Illumina MiSeq using v2 2x251 paired-end kits, and typically roughly 0.95-2.2 million reads were obtained per sample. Each sample library was pooled at around 4 nM, and roughly 4.5-7.5% PhiX was included to improve cluster recognition. In the source study's methods: V and J genes were assigned to Demultiplexor-processed FASTQ reads by Decombinator through tag matching, with a single base-pair mismatch being allowed. Collapsinator used UMIs to correct both sequencing errors and frequency errors arising from PCR heterogeneity. CDR3Translator translated TCRs and extracted CDR3s from the conserved cysteine to the FGXG phenylalanine, flagging non-productive sequences. Gini, Shannon entropy and inverse Simpson indices were calculated on repertoires subsampled to equal numbers of UMI-defined TCRs. Power-law fits to clonotype abundance distributions were performed by maximum likelihood within the linear range. When run on a single naive CD8 sample, MIGEC and the pipeline yielded similar UMI counts, similar unique TCR numbers and similar clonal distributions. In one analysis, naive TCRs also found in any memory subset of the same donor were removed from the naive repertoire. A set of 7,322 CMV-associated CDR3 sequences, compiled from VDJdb and a published dataset, was used to search the repertoires. The raw public data were reprocessed by TCRdb itself: fastp quality trimming at Q25, MiXCR clonotype calling, in-frame beta chains only. One record per CDR3 amino acid sequence lists the most common genes and DNA. It is TCRdb's table, rather than the study itself, that gives the V and J calls and clone size. This sample comprises 80,000 to 95,000 distinct CDR3 sequences, over 8.5% of them detected only once. About 1.3% of the sample lies in the top ten.

Details on this clonotype: Its target antigen remains unknown. Per-nucleotide qualities are absent, and no much larger clonotype sits a single base away.

From the second PCR step onward, the TCR alpha chain libraries and the TCR beta chain libraries were amplified separately. To determine each donor's CMV status, fresh PBMCs were stimulated overnight with CMV viral lysate, and IFNgamma production from CD4+ T cells was then assessed. Using Miltenyi beads, CD4 T cells were first positively selected, and CD8 T cells were then positively selected from the CD4-negative fraction. Cells stained for CD3, CD4, CD8, CD45RA, CD27 and a live/dead dye were sorted on a BD Aria II into four subsets by CD45RA and CD27. Blood was obtained from a few healthy volunteers, and the blood from each volunteer was fractionated into CD4 and CD8 T cells and subsequently into four differentiation subsets. Roughly 120 ml of peripheral blood was collected from each donor, and PBMC were isolated from the blood using Ficoll-Paque PLUS density-gradient centrifugation. Sorted cells were lysed in RLT buffer, after which RNA was extracted using a Qiagen RNeasy kit and stored at -80 degrees C.

The V and J genes are TRBV20-1 and TRBJ2-7, and 7 junctional nucleotides match TRBD1. Material for sequencing was naive CD8+ T cells from blood. The cell subset or site label of this sample denotes: naive T cells, CD45RA high CD27+. This TCR derives from a human donor in good health. The nucleotide sequence reads TGCAGTGCCTCCGACAGGGCCTCCTACGAGCAGTACTTC. Its translation reads: CSASDRASYEQYF.